This TCR beta chain was recorded in a study of OX40 agonist ivuxolimab in advanced cancers. Findings and limits, study-wide: Researchers did not establish what antigens the expanded peripheral T cells target.

Germline values: CDR1 SGHTA, CDR2 FQGNSA. Trimming shortened V by 5 bases and J by 8 bases, and 15 bases separated the two germline ends. The CDR3 loop spans 13 amino acids. Measured with immunoSEQ multiplex PCR; TCRdb has only the in-frame clones, and not every one. The table shows more than 25,000 clones, with 60% to 75% occurring only once. Patients were excluded for autoimmune disease history or systemic immunosuppression. Worth noting for this clone: Its specificity is not known.

The chain employs TRBV7-2 and TRBJ1-2; D is undetermined. The sequencing used CD4+ or CD8+ T cells sorted from blood, collected in a trial of the OX40 agonist ivuxolimab. The TCR comes from an adult with an advanced solid tumor such as melanoma, head and neck, liver or kidney cancer. CDR3 region: CASSLRQDRGYTF. The CDR3 bases are TGTGCCAGCAGCCTAAGACAAGATAGAGGCTACACCTTC.